One and the same sample provided the 22 T cell receptor beta chains below, sequenced in a study of tumor-infiltrating lymphocytes in primary liver carcinoma. The input was around 530 ng total RNA; TCR beta cDNA was made from it with a constant-region primer. Sequencing libraries for TCR beta derived from three nested multiplex PCR rounds that used slightly modified ARM-PCR. Forward primers for TRBV1-TRBV30 and a C-beta reverse primer served the first two PCR rounds, at about 11 cycles each. TCRdb passed the multiplex PCR reads through MiXCR, listing each CDR3 protein once. The sample records about 78,000 distinct CDR3 sequences, over 60% being singletons. The tissue used was unsorted bulk material of about 19-33 mg. RNA and DNA were co-extracted from it with the AllPrep DNA/RNA mini kit. The source material was liver tumor tissue from sampling region 4. The subset was: tumor region T4, right-lateral pole. The receptors originated from a man aged 35 to 55 with primary liver carcinoma and hepatitis B virus infection.

The chain has TRBV28 and TRBJ1-1; no clear D. Trimming pared 7 bases from V and 5 bases from J, leaving 11 bases between. The CDR3 has 12 amino acids. Germline V lookup: CDR1 MDHEN, CDR2 SYDVKM. CDR3 sequence (DNA): TGTGCCAGCAATTTTCCGGGGACTGAAGCTTTCTTT. It codes for CASNFPGTEAFF.

This clonotype appeared a single time. The conserved phenylalanine or tryptophan normally closing the CDR3 is absent here, so this likely arose from a read error. The V and J genes are TRBV11-2 and TRBJ2-2; D is uncertain. There are 12 residues in the CDR3. Per germline, CDR1 SGHAT and CDR2 FQNNGV. The CDR3 region has the DNA TGTGCCAGCAGCACAGACACAGGGGAGCTGTTTTGT. Translated, it gives CASSTDTGELFC.

The chain combines TRBV13 with TRBJ2-7, with 8 bases aligning to TRBD1. Germline-derived CDR1 and CDR2 are PRHDT and FYEKMQ (reference sequence). This CDR3 has 11 residues. CDR3 loop: CVSNLGQGSYF. CDR3 sequence (DNA): TGTGTCAGTAACCTCGGACAGGGTAGTTACTTC. Complete variable domain (other parts from reference TRBV13 and TRBJ2-7): AAGVIQSPRHLIKEKRETATLKCYPIPRHDTVYWYQQGPGQDPQFLISFYEKMQSDKGSIPDRFSAQQFSDYHSELNMSSLELGDSALYFCVSNLGQGSYFGPGTRLTVT.

With respect to this clonotype: A much larger clone differs by one base, so this may be a read error. The genes are TRBV30 and TRBJ2-2, with TRBD1 identical over 7 bases. Germline-derived CDR1 and CDR2 are GTSNPN and SVGIG (reference sequence). The CDR3 runs to 14 residues. This CDR3 is CVCHPGQTTGELFF. CDR3 coding DNA: TGTGTCTGTCATCCGGGACAGACTACCGGGGAGCTGTTTTTT.

Here the CDR3 reads CASSLGDRISPLHF. DNA of the CDR3: TGTGCCAGCAGTTTAGGGGATCGGATTTCACCCCTCCACTTT. The V gene is TRBV28, the J gene TRBJ1-6; D is uncertain. Germline CDR1 reads MDHEN; CDR2 reads SYDVKM. The CDR3 is 14 residues long. Between the trimmed V and J ends, which lost 2 bases and 9 bases, there was a span of 11 bases.

Notes on this clonotype: A much larger clone lies a single base off, so this may be a read error. V usage is TRBV28 and J usage is TRBJ2-2; D possibly corresponds to TRBD1 (5 bases). CDR1 is MDHEN, CDR2 SYDVKM, per germline. This CDR3 is 16 amino acids long. The DNA for the CDR3 is TGTGCCAGCAGAATCCAGGGCCTTGCGAACACCCGGGAGCTGTTTTTT. It encodes CASRIQGLANTRELFF.

This clonotype has just one count. Because the CDR3 is missing its conserved closing phenylalanine or tryptophan, this is likely a read error. The rearrangement uses TRBV11-1 and TRBJ1-1, with a tentative D call TRBD1 (6 bases). This CDR3 has 14 residues. Germline V gene data show CDR1 as SGHAT and CDR2 as FQDESV (reference sequence). CDR3: CAISLSQGGPGAFL. The CDR3 DNA reads as TGTGCCATCAGCTTATCACAGGGAGGTCCTGGAGCTTTCCTT.

Notes on this clonotype: This may be a read error, as it is one base from a much larger clone. The chain recombines TRBV30 with TRBJ2-7, with 7 bases fitting TRBD1. Germline V CDR1 and CDR2: GTSNPN, SVGIG (reference sequence). There are 14 residues in the CDR3. As DNA, the CDR3 is TGTGCCTGGAAGAGGAGAGGGGGCTCCTGCGAGCAGTACTTC. It codes for CAWKRRGGSCEQYF.

Regarding this clonotype: This sequence may be a read error, since a much larger clone differs from it by one base. V usage is TRBV2 and J usage is TRBJ1-5; D is possibly TRBD1 (6 bases). This CDR3 comprises 15 residues. CDR1 and CDR2 (germline): SNHLY, FYNNEI. The CDR3 DNA sequence: TGTGCCAGCAGGGCTCTGGGGGGGGGCAATCAGCTCCAGCATTTT. Protein sequence: CASRALGGGNQLQHF. Together with reference TRBV2 and TRBJ1-5, the CDR3 gives the full variable domain: EPEVTQTPSHQVTQMGQEVILRCVPISNHLYFYWYRQILGQKVEFLVSFYNNEISEKSEIFDDQFSVERPDGSNFTLKIRSTKLEDSAMYFCASRALGGGNQLQHFGDGTRLSIL.

This clonotype was seen ten or more times. V gene TRBV28 combines with J gene TRBJ1-5, with 9 bases identical to TRBD1. This CDR3 is 14 amino acids long. Germline CDR1 and CDR2: MDHEN and SYDVKM. The ends lost 8 bases at V and 11 bases at J; junction bases unmatched: 13. The CDR3 sequence is CASSTGTGWVAQHF. The CDR3 coding sequence is TGTGCCAGCTCTACCGGGACAGGGTGGGTGGCCCAGCATTTT.

A remark on this clonotype: It may be a read error: a sequence one base away is much more abundant. The chain uses TRBV12-3 or TRBV12-4 and TRBJ2-7; D is unclear. The CDR3 sequence is 14 residues long. DNA of the CDR3: TGTGCCTGCAGACTCGACTCCAGCCCCTACGAGCAGTACTTC. It yields the protein CACRLDSSPYEQYF.

This clonotype has just a few counts. Its ends do not fully match the called genes, so a read error is possible. The chain is built from TRBV4-2 and TRBJ2-5; 8 bases are a match to TRBD1. The germline gives CDR1 LGHNA, CDR2 YNFKEQ. The CDR3 is made up of 15 amino acids. The CDR3 DNA follows: TGTACCAGCAGCCAAACGGACAGGGTGGCCGAGACCCAATACTTC. Protein product: CTSSQTDRVAETQYF.

This clonotype was detected ten times or more. V usage is TRBV5-1 and J usage is TRBJ1-1; D is perhaps TRBD1 (5 bases). V lost 4 bases to trimming and J lost 5 bases, with 15 bases between them. The CDR3 length is 14 residues. Germline V lookup: CDR1 SGHRS, CDR2 YFSETQ. In DNA form, the CDR3 reads TGCGCCAGCAGCCCCGTATTAAGGGGTACTGAAGCTTTCTTT. Amino acids: CASSPVLRGTEAFF.

Points on this clonotype: Mismatch with germline at one junction end may stem from a read error. The chain has TRBV11-2 and TRBJ2-5, with D perhaps matching TRBD2 (6 bases). Per the germline V gene, CDR1 is SGHAT and CDR2 is FQNNGV. This CDR3 is built from 16 residues. Written as DNA, the CDR3 is TGTGCCAGCATATCCCGGGACTCGGCTCACCAAGAGACCCAATATTTC. Amino acids: CASISRDSAHQETQYF.

On this clonotype: A read error is likely, as this CDR3 ends without the conserved phenylalanine or tryptophan. The chain couples TRBV7-8 to TRBJ2-1; D gene ambiguous. This CDR3 contains 11 residues. Between the trimmed V and J ends, which lost 6 bases and 7 bases, there was a span of 7 bases. The germline V gene encodes CDR1 SGHVS and CDR2 FQNEAQ. The CDR3 nucleotides read TGTGCCAGCAGGGGGTATAATGAGCAGTTCCTC. Protein product: CASRGYNEQFL.

About this clonotype itself: The missing conserved phenylalanine or tryptophan at the end of this CDR3 makes a read error likely. CDR3 sequence: CASSQEWDRRYEQYL. In DNA form, the CDR3 reads TGCGCCAGCAGCCAAGAATGGGACAGGCGCTACGAGCAGTACTTA. The rearrangement uses TRBV4-1 and TRBJ2-7; 8 bases are a match to TRBD1. Germline CDR1 MGHRA, CDR2 YSYEKL. V gave up 0 bases and J gave up 3 bases; unmatched junction bases: 4. This CDR3 spans 15 amino acids.

The chain recombines TRBV6-5 with TRBJ2-5; D could derive from TRBD1 or TRBD2 (6 bases each). Looked up from germline, CDR1 is MNHEY and CDR2 is SVGAGI. V gave up 0 bases and J gave up 5 bases, with 22 bases separating them. This CDR3 is built from 18 residues. The chain's CDR3 is CASSYSKLGGPGDETQYF. In nucleotides, the CDR3 is TGTGCCAGCAGTTACTCGAAGTTGGGGGGCCCGGGAGATGAGACCCAGTACTTC.

In the case of this clonotype: At one end the junction does not follow the germline gene, possibly because of a read error. The V call is TRBV11-3, the J call TRBJ2-3; D might be TRBD1 (5 bases). From germline, CDR1 is SGHNT and CDR2 YENEEA. CDR3 length: 15 residues. DNA of the CDR3: TGTGCCAGCAGCTTAGGGGTACAGCCCACAGGTACGCAATATTTT. Encoded protein: CASSLGVQPTGTQYF. Drawing the rest from reference TRBV11-3 and TRBJ2-3, the complete variable domain is EAGVVQSPRYKIIEKKQPVAFWCNPISGHNTLYWYLQNLGQGPELLIRYENEEAVDDSQLPKDRFSAERLKGVDSTLKIQPAELGDSAVYLCASSLGVQPTGTQYFGPGTRLTVL.

Details on this clonotype: Germline is not matched at one junction end, which may reflect a read error. V is TRBV6-6 and J is TRBJ2-5, with D possibly TRBD2 on 6 matching bases. The CDR3 extends over 13 amino acids. CDR1 is MNHNY, CDR2 SVGAGI, per germline (reference sequence). The CDR3 is CATSYIGGETQYF. Here the CDR3 DNA reads TGTGCCACCAGTTACATCGGGGGAGAGACTCAGTACTTC.

As for this clonotype: An end of the junction does not agree with germline; a read error may underlie this. This sequence joins TRBV12-3 or TRBV12-4 and TRBJ2-7; no clear D gene. The CDR3 totals 11 residues. CDR3 DNA: TGTGCCAGCAGTTTGGGTGGCGAGCGGTACTTC. Translating gives CASSLGGERYF.

The CDR3 DNA reads TGTGCCAGCAGCCATAATCCCAGGACCACTAGTACAGATACGCAGTATTTT. Protein product: CASSHNPRTTSTDTQYF. The gene calls are TRBV14 and TRBJ2-3, with a possible D match to TRBD2 (5 bases). Germline assignment: CDR1 SGHDN and CDR2 FVKESK. Trimming removed 3 bases from V and 3 bases from J, with 19 bases in between. The CDR3 extends over 17 amino acids.

Comments on this clonotype: A much larger clone lies a single base off, so this may be a read error. CDR3 in amino acids: CTWSVWERGEQYF. For the CDR3, the DNA is TGTACCTGGAGTGTTTGGGAGAGGGGCGAGCAGTACTTC. V is TRBV30 and J is TRBJ2-7; either TRBD1 or TRBD2 may supply D (5 bases each). CDR1 GTSNPN and CDR2 SVGIG come from the germline V gene (reference sequence). The CDR3 consists of 13 residues.